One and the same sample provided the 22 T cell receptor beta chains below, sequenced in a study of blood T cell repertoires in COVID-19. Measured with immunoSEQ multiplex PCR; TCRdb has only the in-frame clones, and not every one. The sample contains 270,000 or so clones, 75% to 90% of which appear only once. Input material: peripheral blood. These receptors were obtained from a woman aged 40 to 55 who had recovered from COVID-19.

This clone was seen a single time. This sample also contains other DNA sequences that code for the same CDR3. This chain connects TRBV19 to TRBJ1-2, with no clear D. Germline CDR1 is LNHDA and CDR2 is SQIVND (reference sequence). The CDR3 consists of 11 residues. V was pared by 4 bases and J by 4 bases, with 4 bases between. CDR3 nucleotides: TGTGCCAGTAGTACCCTCTATGGCTACACCTTC. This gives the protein CASSTLYGYTF.

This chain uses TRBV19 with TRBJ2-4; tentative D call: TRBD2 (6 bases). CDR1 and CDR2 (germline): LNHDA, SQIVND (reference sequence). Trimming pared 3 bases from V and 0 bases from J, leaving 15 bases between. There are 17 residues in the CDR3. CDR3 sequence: CASSIFNSGLAKNIQYF. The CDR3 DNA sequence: TGTGCCAGTAGTATTTTTAATAGCGGACTAGCCAAAAACATTCAGTACTTC.

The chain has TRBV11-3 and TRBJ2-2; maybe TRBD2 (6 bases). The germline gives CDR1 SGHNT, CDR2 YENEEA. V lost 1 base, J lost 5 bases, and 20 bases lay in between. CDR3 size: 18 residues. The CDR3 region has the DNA TGTGCCAGCAGCTTAGTTCGCGGACCGGGGGTTGGAACCGGGGAGCTGTTTTTT. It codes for CASSLVRGPGVGTGELFF.

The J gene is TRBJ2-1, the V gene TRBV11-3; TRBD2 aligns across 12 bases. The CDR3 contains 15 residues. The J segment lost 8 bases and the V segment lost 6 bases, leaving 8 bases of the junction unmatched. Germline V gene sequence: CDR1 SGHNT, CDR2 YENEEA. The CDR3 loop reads CASRPTSGRVDEQFF. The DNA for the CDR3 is TGTGCCAGCAGGCCGACTAGCGGGAGAGTCGATGAGCAGTTCTTC.

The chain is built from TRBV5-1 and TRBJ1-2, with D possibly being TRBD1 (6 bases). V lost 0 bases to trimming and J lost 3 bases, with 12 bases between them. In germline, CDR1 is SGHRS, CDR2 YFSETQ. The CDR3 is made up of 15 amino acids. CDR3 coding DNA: TGCGCCAGCAGCTTGGAAGCAGAGGGGGACTATGGCTACACCTTC. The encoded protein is CASSLEAEGDYGYTF.

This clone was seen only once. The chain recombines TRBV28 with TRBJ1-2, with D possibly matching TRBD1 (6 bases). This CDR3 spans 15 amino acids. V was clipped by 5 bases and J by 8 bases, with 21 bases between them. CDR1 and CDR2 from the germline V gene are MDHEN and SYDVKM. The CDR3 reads CASSHSLIQGWGYTF. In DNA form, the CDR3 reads TGTGCCAGCAGTCACAGCCTCATACAGGGTTGGGGCTACACCTTC.

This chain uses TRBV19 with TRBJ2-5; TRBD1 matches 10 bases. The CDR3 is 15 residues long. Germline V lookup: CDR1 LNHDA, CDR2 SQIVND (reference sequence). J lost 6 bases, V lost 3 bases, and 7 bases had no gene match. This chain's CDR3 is CASSIERQGAKTQYF. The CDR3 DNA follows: TGTGCCAGTAGTATCGAGCGACAGGGGGCGAAGACCCAGTACTTC.

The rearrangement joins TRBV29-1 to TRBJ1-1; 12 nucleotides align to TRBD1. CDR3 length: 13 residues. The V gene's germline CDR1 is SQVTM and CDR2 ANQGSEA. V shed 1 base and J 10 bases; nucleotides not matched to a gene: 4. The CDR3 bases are TGCAGCGTTGAAGTTGGGGACAGGGGGCGAGCTTTCTTT. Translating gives CSVEVGDRGRAFF. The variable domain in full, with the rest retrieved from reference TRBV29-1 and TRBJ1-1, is SAVISQKPSRDICQRGTSLTIQCQVDSQVTMMFWYRQQPGQSLTLIATANQGSEATYESGFVIDKFPISRPNLTFSTLTVSNMSPEDSSIYLCSVEVGDRGRAFFGQGTRLTVV.

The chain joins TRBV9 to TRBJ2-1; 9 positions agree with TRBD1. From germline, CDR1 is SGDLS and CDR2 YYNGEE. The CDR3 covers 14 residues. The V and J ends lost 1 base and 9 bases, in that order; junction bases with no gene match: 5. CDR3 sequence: CASSVWTGDLEQFF. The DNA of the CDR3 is TGTGCCAGCAGCGTATGGACAGGGGACCTTGAGCAGTTCTTC.

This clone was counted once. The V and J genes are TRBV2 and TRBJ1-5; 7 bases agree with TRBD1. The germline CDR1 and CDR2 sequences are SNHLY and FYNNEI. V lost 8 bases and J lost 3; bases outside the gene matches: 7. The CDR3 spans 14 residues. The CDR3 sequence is CASRQGVNNQPQHF. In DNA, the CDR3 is TGTGCCAGCCGACAGGGCGTGAACAATCAGCCCCAGCATTTT. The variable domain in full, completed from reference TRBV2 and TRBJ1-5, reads EPEVTQTPSHQVTQMGQEVILRCVPISNHLYFYWYRQILGQKVEFLVSFYNNEISEKSEIFDDQFSVERPDGSNFTLKIRSTKLEDSAMYFCASRQGVNNQPQHFGDGTRLSIL.

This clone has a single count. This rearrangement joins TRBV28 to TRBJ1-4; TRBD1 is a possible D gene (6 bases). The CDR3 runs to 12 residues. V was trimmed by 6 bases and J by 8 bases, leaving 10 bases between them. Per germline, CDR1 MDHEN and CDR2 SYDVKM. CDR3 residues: CASRQGTEKLFF. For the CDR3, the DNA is TGTGCCAGCAGGCAGGGGACCGAAAAACTGTTTTTT.

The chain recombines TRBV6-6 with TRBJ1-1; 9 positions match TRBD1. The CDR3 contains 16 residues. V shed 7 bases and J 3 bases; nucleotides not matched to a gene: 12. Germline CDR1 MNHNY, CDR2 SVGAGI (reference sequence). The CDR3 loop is CASKPGRDRAHTEAFF. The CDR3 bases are TGTGCCAGCAAACCAGGGAGGGACAGGGCCCACACTGAAGCTTTCTTT.

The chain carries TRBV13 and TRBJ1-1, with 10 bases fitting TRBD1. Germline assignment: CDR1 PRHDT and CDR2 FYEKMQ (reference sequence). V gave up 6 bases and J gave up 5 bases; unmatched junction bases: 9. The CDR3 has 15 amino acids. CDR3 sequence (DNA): TGTGCCAGCAGACGCGACAGGGGGCGGGGGACTGAAGCTTTCTTT. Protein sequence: CASRRDRGRGTEAFF.

In DNA form, the CDR3 reads TGTGCCAGCAGACTGACAGACTATGGCTACACCTTC. Protein product: CASRLTDYGYTF. The rearrangement links TRBV28 to TRBJ1-2; TRBD1 is a possible D gene (5 bases). The germline V gene encodes CDR1 MDHEN and CDR2 SYDVKM. Between the trimmed V and J ends, which lost 6 bases and 3 bases, there was a span of 8 bases. The CDR3 has 12 residues.

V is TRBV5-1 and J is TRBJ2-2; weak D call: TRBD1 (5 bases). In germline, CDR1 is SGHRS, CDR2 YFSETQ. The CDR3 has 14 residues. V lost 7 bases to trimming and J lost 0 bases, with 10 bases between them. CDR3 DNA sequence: TGCGCCAGCCAAGGGGTAACGAACACCGGGGAGCTGTTTTTT. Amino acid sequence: CASQGVTNTGELFF.

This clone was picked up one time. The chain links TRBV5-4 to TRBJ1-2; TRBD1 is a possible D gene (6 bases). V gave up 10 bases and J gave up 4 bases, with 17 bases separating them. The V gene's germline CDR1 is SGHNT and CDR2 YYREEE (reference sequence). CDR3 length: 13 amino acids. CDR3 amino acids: CASSGGAGYGYTF. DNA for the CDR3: TGTGCCTCTTCTGGGGGCGCGGGCTATGGCTACACCTTC.

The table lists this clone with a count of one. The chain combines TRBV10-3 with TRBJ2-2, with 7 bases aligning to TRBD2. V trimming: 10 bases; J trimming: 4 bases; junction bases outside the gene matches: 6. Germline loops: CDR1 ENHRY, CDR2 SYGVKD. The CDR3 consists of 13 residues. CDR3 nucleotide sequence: TGTGCCACCGAAGGGAGGGCCACCGGGGAGCTGTTTTTT. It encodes CATEGRATGELFF.

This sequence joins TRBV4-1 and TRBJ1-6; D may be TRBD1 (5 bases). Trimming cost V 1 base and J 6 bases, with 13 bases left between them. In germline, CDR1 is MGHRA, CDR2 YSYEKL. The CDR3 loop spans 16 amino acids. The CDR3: CASSQAPGRGNSPLHF. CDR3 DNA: TGCGCCAGCAGCCAAGCTCCGGGTAGGGGTAATTCACCCCTCCACTTT.

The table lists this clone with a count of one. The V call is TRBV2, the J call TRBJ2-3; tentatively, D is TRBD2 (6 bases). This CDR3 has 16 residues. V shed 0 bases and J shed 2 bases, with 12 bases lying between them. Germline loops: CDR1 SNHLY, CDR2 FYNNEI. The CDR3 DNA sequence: TGTGCCAGCAGTGAAGCGGGTACTAGCCTCACAGATACGCAGTATTTT. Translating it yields CASSEAGTSLTDTQYF.

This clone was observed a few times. CDR3 amino acids: CATQLGNEQFF. CDR3 DNA: TGTGCCACTCAACTCGGCAATGAGCAGTTCTTC. The J gene is TRBJ2-1, the V gene TRBV24-1, with unresolved D. V lost 10 bases, J lost 6 bases, and 9 bases lay in between. Germline-derived CDR1 and CDR2 are KGHDR and SFDVKD. The CDR3 covers 11 residues.

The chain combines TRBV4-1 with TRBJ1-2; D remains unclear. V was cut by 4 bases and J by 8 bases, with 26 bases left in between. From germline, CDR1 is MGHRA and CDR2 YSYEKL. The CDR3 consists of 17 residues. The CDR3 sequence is CASSPRSLDSGSRGYTF. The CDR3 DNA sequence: TGCGCCAGCAGCCCAAGATCGCTAGACTCCGGGAGTCGGGGCTACACCTTC.

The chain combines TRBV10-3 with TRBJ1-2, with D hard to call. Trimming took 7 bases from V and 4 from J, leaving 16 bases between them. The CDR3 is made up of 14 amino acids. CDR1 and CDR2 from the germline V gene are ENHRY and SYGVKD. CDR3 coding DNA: TGTGCCATCACCACGCGGCACCCGCCCTATGGCTACACCTTC. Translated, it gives CAITTRHPPYGYTF.